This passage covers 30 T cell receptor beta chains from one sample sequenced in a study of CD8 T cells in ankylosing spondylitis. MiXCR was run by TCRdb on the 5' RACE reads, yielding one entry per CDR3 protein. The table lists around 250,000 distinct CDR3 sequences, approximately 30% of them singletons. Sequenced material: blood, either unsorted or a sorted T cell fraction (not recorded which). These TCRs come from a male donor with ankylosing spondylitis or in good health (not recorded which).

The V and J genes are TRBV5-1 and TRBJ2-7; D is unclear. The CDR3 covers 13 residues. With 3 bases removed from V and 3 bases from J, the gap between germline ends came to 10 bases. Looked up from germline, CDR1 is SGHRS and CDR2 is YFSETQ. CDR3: CASSSTGDYEQYF. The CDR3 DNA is TGCGCCAGCAGCTCGACCGGTGACTACGAGCAGTACTTC.

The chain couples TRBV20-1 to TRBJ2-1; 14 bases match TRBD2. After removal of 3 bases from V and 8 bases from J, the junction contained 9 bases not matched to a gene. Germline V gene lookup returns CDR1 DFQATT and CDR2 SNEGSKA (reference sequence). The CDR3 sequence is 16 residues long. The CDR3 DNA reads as TGCAGTGCTAGGGGGAGACTAGCGGGGGGGCCTGATGAGCAGTTCTTC. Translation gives CSARGRLAGGPDEQFF.

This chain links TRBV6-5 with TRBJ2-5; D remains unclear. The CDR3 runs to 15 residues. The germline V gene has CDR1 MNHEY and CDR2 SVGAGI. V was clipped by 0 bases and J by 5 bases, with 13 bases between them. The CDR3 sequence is CASSYSGALGETQYF. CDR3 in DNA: TGTGCCAGCAGTTACTCGGGCGCCCTCGGGGAGACCCAGTACTTC.

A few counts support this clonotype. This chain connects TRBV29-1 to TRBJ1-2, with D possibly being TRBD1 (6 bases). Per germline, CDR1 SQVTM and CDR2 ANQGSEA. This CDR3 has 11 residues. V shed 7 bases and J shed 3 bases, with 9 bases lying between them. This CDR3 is CSGTGHYGYTF. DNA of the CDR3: TGCAGCGGCACAGGGCACTATGGCTACACCTTC.

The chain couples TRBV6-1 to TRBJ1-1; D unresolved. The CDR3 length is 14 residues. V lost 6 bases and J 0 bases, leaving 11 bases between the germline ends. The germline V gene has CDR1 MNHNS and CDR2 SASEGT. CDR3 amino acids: CASSPPTLNTEAFF. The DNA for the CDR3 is TGTGCCAGCAGCCCACCCACACTGAACACTGAAGCTTTCTTT.

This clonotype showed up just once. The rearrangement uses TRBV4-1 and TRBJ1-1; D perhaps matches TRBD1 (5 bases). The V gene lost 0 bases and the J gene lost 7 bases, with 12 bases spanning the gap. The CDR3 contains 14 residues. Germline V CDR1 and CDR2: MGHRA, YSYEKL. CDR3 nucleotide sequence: TGCGCCAGCAGCCAAGATCCCCCGGGGGGTGAAGCTTTCTTT. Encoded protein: CASSQDPPGGEAFF.

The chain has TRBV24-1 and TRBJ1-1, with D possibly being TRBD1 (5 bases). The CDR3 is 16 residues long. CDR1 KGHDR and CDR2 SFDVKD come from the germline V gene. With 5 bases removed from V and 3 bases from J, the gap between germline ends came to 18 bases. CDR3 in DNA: TGTGCCACCAGTGGCGGCTCCTACCCGGGGCACACTGAAGCTTTCTTT. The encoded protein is CATSGGSYPGHTEAFF.

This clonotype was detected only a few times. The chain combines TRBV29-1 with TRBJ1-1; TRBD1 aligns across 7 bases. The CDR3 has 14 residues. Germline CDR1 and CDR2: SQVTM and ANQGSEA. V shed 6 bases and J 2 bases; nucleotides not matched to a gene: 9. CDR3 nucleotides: TGCAGCGTGTTGGGACAGCTGATAAACACTGAAGCTTTCTTT. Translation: CSVLGQLINTEAFF.

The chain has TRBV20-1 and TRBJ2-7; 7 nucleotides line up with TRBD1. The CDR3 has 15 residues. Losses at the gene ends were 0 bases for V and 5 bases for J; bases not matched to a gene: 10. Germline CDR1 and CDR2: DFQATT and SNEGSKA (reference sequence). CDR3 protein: CSAREEGARTHEQYF. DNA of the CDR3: TGCAGTGCTAGAGAAGAGGGGGCTAGGACTCACGAGCAGTACTTC.

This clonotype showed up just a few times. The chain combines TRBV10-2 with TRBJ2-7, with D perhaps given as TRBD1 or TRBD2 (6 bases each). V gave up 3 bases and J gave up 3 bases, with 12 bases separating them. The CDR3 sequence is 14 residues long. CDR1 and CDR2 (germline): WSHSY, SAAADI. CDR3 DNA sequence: TGCGCCAGCAGTGAAGGGGGGCCGAACTACGAGCAGTACTTC. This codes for CASSEGGPNYEQYF.

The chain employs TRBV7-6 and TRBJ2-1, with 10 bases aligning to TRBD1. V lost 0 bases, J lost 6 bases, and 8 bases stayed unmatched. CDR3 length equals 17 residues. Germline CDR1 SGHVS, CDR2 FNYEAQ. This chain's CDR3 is CASSLAGGTGDFNEQFF. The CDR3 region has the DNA TGTGCCAGCAGCTTAGCTGGGGGGACAGGGGACTTCAATGAGCAGTTCTTC.

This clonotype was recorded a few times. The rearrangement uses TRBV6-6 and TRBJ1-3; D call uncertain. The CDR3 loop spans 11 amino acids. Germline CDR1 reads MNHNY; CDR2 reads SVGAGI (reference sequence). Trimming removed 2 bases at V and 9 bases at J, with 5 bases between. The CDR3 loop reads CASSYRGTIYF. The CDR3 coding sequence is TGTGCCAGCAGTTACCGGGGCACCATATATTTT.

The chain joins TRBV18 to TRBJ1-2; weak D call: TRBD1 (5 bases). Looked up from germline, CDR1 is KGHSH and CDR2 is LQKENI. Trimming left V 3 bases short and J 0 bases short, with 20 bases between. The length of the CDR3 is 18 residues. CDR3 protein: CASSPSVVRVGANYGYTF. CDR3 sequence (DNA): TGTGCCAGCTCACCGAGCGTTGTCAGGGTCGGAGCTAACTATGGCTACACCTTC.

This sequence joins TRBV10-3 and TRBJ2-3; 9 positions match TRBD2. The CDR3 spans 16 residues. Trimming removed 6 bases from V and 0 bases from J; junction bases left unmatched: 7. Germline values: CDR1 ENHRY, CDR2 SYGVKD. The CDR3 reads CAIRASGGLSTDTQYF. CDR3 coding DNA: TGTGCCATCAGGGCCAGCGGGGGGCTAAGCACAGATACGCAGTATTTT.

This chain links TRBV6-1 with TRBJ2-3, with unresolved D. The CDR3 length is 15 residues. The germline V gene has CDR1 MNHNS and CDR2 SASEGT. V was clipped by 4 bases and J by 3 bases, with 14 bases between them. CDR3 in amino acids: CASSGHAGATDTQYF. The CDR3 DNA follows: TGTGCCAGCAGTGGCCACGCAGGAGCGACAGATACGCAGTATTTT.

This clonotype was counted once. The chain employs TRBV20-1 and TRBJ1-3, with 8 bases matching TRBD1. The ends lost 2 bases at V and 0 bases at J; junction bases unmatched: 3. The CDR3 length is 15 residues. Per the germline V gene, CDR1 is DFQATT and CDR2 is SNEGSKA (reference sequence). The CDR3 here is CSARPGQVSGNTIYF. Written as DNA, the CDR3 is TGCAGTGCTAGACCGGGACAGGTCTCTGGAAACACCATATATTTT.

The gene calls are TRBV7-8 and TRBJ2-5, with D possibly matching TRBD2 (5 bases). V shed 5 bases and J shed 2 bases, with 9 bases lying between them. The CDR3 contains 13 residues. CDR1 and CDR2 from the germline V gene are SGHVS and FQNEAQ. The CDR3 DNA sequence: TGTGCCAGCAGCAGATCGGGGCAAGAGACCCAGTACTTC. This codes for CASSRSGQETQYF.

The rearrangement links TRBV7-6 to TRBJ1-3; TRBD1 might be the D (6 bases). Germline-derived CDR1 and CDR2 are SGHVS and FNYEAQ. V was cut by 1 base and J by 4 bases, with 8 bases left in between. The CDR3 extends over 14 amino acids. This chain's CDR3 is CASSLGGGGNTIYF. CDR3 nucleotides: TGTGCCAGCAGCTTAGGAGGGGGAGGAAACACCATATATTTT.

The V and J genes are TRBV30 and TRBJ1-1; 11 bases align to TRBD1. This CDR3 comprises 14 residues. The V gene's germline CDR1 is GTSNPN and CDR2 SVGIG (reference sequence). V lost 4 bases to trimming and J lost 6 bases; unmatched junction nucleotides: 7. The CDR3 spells CAWTRGQGASEAFF. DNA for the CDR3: TGTGCCTGGACTCGCGGACAGGGGGCTTCTGAAGCTTTCTTT.

Here the CDR3 reads CSAREGVEQFF. The DNA of the CDR3 is TGCAGTGCTAGAGAGGGGGTTGAGCAGTTCTTC. The chain employs TRBV20-1 and TRBJ2-1; D might be TRBD1 or TRBD2, each matching 5 bases. Germline values: CDR1 DFQATT, CDR2 SNEGSKA (reference sequence). The length of the CDR3 is 11 residues. V lost 0 bases, J lost 9 bases, and 6 bases lay in between.

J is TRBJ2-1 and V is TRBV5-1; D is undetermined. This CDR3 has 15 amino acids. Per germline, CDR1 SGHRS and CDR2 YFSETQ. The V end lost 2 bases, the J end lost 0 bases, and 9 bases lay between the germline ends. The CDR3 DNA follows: TGCGCCAGCAGCTTATGGCCCGGCTCCTACAATGAGCAGTTCTTC. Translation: CASSLWPGSYNEQFF.

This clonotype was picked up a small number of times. The CDR3 region is CASSFSGGAEKLFF. DNA for the CDR3: TGTGCCAGCAGTTTTTCGGGAGGGGCCGAAAAACTGTTTTTT. The chain uses TRBV12-3 or TRBV12-4 and TRBJ1-4, with D tentatively TRBD1 (5 bases). Trimming left V 3 bases short and J 8 bases short, with 13 bases between. This CDR3 has 14 residues.

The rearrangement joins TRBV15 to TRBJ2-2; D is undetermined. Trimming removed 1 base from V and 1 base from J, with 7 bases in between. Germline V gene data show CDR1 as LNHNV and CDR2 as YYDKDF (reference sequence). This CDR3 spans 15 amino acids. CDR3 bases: TGTGCCACCAGCAGAGTCAGCGAGAACACCGGGGAGCTGTTTTTT. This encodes CATSRVSENTGELFF.

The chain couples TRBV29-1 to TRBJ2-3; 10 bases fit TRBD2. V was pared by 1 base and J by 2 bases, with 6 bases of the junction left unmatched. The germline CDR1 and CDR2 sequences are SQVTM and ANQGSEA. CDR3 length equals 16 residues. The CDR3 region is CSVEGSSGGYTDTQYF. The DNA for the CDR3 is TGCAGCGTTGAAGGTTCTAGCGGGGGTTACACAGATACGCAGTATTTT.

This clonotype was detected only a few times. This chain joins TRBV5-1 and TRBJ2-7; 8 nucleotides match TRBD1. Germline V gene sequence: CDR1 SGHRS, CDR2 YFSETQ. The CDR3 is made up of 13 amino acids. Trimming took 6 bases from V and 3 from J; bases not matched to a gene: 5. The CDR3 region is CASTGQGNYEQYF. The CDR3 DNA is TGCGCCAGCACCGGACAGGGAAACTACGAGCAGTACTTC.

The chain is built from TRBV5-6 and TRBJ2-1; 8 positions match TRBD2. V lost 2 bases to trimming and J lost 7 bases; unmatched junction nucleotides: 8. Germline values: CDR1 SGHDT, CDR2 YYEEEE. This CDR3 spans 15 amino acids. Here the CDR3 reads CASSFSGGRGNEQFF. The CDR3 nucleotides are TGTGCCAGCAGCTTCAGCGGGGGCCGGGGTAATGAGCAGTTCTTC. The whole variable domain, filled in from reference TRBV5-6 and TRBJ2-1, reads DAGVTQSPTHLIKTRGQQVTLRCSPKSGHDTVSWYQQALGQGPQFIFQYYEEEERQRGNFPDRFSGHQFPNYSSELNVNALLLGDSALYLCASSFSGGRGNEQFFGPGTRLTVL.

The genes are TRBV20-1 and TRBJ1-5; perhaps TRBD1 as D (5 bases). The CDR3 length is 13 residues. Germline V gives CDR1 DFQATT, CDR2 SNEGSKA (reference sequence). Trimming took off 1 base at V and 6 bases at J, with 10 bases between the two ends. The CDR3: CSARVGAGQPQHF. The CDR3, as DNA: TGCAGTGCTAGAGTTGGGGCAGGTCAGCCCCAGCATTTT.

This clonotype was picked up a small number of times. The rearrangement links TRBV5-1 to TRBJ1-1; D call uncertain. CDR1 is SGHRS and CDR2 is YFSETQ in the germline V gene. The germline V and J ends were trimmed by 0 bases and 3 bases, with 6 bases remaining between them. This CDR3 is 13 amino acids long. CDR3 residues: CASSLESDTEAFF. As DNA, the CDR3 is TGCGCCAGCAGCTTGGAGTCAGACACTGAAGCTTTCTTT.

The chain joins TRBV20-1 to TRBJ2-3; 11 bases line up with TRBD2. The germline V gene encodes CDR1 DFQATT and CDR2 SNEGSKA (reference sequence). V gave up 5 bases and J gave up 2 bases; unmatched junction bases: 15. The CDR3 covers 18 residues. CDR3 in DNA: TGCAGTGCTGGGTGGGGGGCCGGGACTAGCGGATACACAGATACGCAGTATTTT. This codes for CSAGWGAGTSGYTDTQYF.

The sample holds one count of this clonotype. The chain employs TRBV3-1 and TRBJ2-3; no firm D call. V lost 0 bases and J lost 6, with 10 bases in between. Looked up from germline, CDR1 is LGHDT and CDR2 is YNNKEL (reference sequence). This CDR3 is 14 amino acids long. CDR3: CASSQEGTWDTQYF. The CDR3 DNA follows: TGTGCCAGCAGCCAAGAGGGTACGTGGGATACGCAGTATTTT.